The clone carrying this T cell receptor beta chain was detected a few times. Antigen unknown. The second PCR ran roughly 7 to 11 cycles with a sample-barcoded 5' primer and J-beta primers. TCRdb reanalysed the 5' RACE reads using MiXCR and keeps one entry per CDR3 protein. The data contain about 780,000 distinct CDR3 sequences, 35% to 60% of them seen just once; the ten biggest clones take up 15% to 20%. These data come from a study of blood T cells in healthy people across ages. Notes on the study in general: While age rose, TCR beta diversity per million T cells dropped in a roughly linear way.

The clonotype was recovered from a man at least 80 years old in good health. What was sequenced was blood.

The CDR3 region has the DNA TGCAGTGCTAGAGCGGAGGGGATGGACTATGGCTACACCTTC. This codes for CSARAEGMDYGYTF. The rearrangement joins TRBV20-1 to TRBJ1-2, with a tentative D call TRBD1 (5 bases). V was trimmed by 1 base and J by 3 bases, leaving 12 bases between them. The CDR3 is 14 amino acids. Germline-derived CDR1 and CDR2 are DFQATT and SNEGSKA (reference sequence).